These 32 T cell receptor beta chains share one sample of origin, sequenced in a study of blood T cells in healthy people across ages. Combining a sample-barcoded 5' primer with a J-beta primer mix, a second PCR ran for roughly 7 to 11 cycles. From the 5' RACE reads, TCRdb called clonotypes with MiXCR, one entry per CDR3 protein. The table records about 1.8 million distinct CDR3 sequences, 49% of them present only once. Material: blood. These receptors all stem from a woman between 40 and 55 years old in good health.

The chain carries TRBV20-1 and TRBJ1-2; 8 bases agree with TRBD1. V lost 4 bases to trimming and J lost 2 bases; unmatched junction nucleotides: 6. The V gene's germline CDR1 is DFQATT and CDR2 SNEGSKA (reference sequence). The CDR3 runs 14 residues. The CDR3 coding sequence is TGCAGTGCTAAGGACAGGGCTAGAAACTATGGCTACACCTTC. As protein: CSAKDRARNYGYTF.

In the case of this clonotype: The junction differs from germline at one of its ends, possibly a read error. The J gene is TRBJ2-2, the V gene TRBV12-3 or TRBV12-4, with D tentatively TRBD2 (6 bases). The CDR3 has 15 residues. CDR3 protein: CASSPQRANTGEPFF. The CDR3 DNA sequence: TGTGCCAGCAGTCCCCAGCGGGCGAACACCGGGGAGCCGTTTTTT.

The sample holds one count of this clonotype. V usage is TRBV5-6 and J usage is TRBJ1-2; D is perhaps TRBD1 (6 bases). CDR3 size: 12 residues. Trimming removed 6 bases at V and 8 bases at J, with 14 bases between. CDR1 SGHDT and CDR2 YYEEEE come from the germline V gene. CDR3 sequence reads: CASKGGGRGYTF. The CDR3 nucleotides are TGTGCCAGCAAAGGAGGGGGGAGAGGCTACACCTTC. Filled out from reference TRBV5-6 and TRBJ1-2, the complete variable domain reads DAGVTQSPTHLIKTRGQQVTLRCSPKSGHDTVSWYQQALGQGPQFIFQYYEEEERQRGNFPDRFSGHQFPNYSSELNVNALLLGDSALYLCASKGGGRGYTFGSGTRLTVV.

For the CDR3, the DNA is TGCAGTGCTAGGATCCCGGGTAGTGGGGAGACCCAGTACTTC. Translated: CSARIPGSGETQYF. V gene TRBV20-1 combines with J gene TRBJ2-5; D not resolved. Per germline, CDR1 DFQATT and CDR2 SNEGSKA (reference sequence). Deletions cut 3 bases from V and 5 bases from J, with 16 bases between. The CDR3 runs to 14 residues.

With regard to this clonotype: Sequence at one end of the junction differs from germline and may be a read error. The chain has TRBV2 and TRBJ2-3, with 10 bases that match TRBD2. The CDR3 runs to 15 residues. Germline assignment: CDR1 SNHLY and CDR2 FYNNEI. The CDR3 here is CACSEIAGGTDTQYF. DNA for the CDR3: TGTGCCTGCAGTGAAATAGCGGGGGGAACAGATACGCAGTATTTT.

This chain links TRBV27 with TRBJ2-5, with TRBD1 matching over 8 bases. CDR1 is MNHEY, CDR2 SMNVEV, per germline (reference sequence). The ends lost 2 bases at V and 11 bases at J; junction bases unmatched: 7. This CDR3 is built from 13 residues. As DNA, the CDR3 is TGTGCCAGCAGTTTAGGGACAGGCCTTGAGCAGTACTTC. Protein sequence: CASSLGTGLEQYF.

This clonotype was recorded at least ten times. Mismatch with germline at one junction end may stem from a read error. This chain uses TRBV29-1 with TRBJ2-5; D is unclear. This CDR3 has 11 amino acids. Germline values: CDR1 SQVTM, CDR2 ANQGSEA. The CDR3 region has the DNA TGCAGCGTTCAAGAGACCGGGACCCAGTACTTC. Encoded protein: CSVQETGTQYF.

The CDR3 DNA is TGTGCCAGCAGTTTAAGGGCAGGGGACACCTATAATTCACCCCTCCACTTT. Protein: CASSLRAGDTYNSPLHF. The chain is built from TRBV27 and TRBJ1-6; perhaps TRBD1 as D (6 bases). This CDR3 contains 17 residues. CDR1 is MNHEY, CDR2 SMNVEV, per germline (reference sequence). V gave up 2 bases and J gave up 2 bases, with 13 bases separating them.

The CDR3 DNA is TGCAGTGCTAGAGCCCCAGGGGCCGAGGGCTACACCTTC. This codes for CSARAPGAEGYTF. J is TRBJ1-2 and V is TRBV20-1; TRBD1 might be the D (6 bases). CDR3 size: 13 residues. V was trimmed by 1 base and J by 8 bases, leaving 14 bases between them. The V gene's germline CDR1 is DFQATT and CDR2 SNEGSKA (reference sequence).

The V and J genes are TRBV18 and TRBJ2-6; a possible D gene is TRBD1 (5 bases). Between the trimmed V and J ends, which lost 0 bases and 3 bases, there was a span of 6 bases. The CDR3 totals 15 residues. Germline-derived CDR1 and CDR2 are KGHSH and LQKENI. CDR3 nucleotide sequence: TGTGCCAGCTCACCACCCACAGGTGGGGCCAACGTCCTGACTTTC. Its protein is CASSPPTGGANVLTF.

The sample holds a few counts of this clonotype. J is TRBJ2-6 and V is TRBV7-8; D gene unclear. CDR1 and CDR2 from the germline V gene are SGHVS and FQNEAQ. CDR3 length: 16 residues. V dropped 5 bases and J dropped 0 bases, with 11 bases sitting between them. The CDR3: CASSPMFGSGANVLTF. CDR3 in DNA: TGTGCCAGCAGCCCCATGTTCGGCTCTGGGGCCAACGTCCTGACTTTC.

The chain employs TRBV27 and TRBJ2-1; D tentatively reads TRBD1 or TRBD2 (5 bases each). Germline V gene lookup returns CDR1 MNHEY and CDR2 SMNVEV (reference sequence). The CDR3 consists of 12 residues. Trimming took 3 bases from V and 13 from J, leaving 13 bases between them. CDR3 in DNA: TGTGCCAGCAGTTTCATTCCCGGGACCCAGTTCTTC. Translated, it gives CASSFIPGTQFF.

The chain recombines TRBV6-5 with TRBJ2-5; TRBD1 is a possible D gene (5 bases). V was shortened by 4 bases and J by 2 bases, with 11 bases between the two germline ends. The length of the CDR3 is 14 residues. Germline V gives CDR1 MNHEY, CDR2 SVGAGI. CDR3 sequence: CASSSDSQQETQYF. Here the CDR3 DNA reads TGTGCCAGCAGTTCCGACAGTCAGCAAGAGACCCAGTACTTC.

The chain uses TRBV6-2 or TRBV6-3 and TRBJ1-2, with D hard to call. The CDR3 spans 13 residues. V lost 7 bases and J lost 4, with 13 bases in between. Germline lookup yields CDR1 MNHEY and CDR2 SVGEGT. CDR3 residues: CASMTLGPYGYTF. CDR3 nucleotides: TGTGCCAGCATGACCCTTGGACCCTATGGCTACACCTTC.

A few counts support this clonotype. In DNA, the CDR3 is TGTGCCAGCAAGACTAGCCACACAGATACGCAGTATTTT. Translation: CASKTSHTDTQYF. The gene calls are TRBV9 and TRBJ2-3; 7 bases line up with TRBD2. In germline, CDR1 is SGDLS, CDR2 YYNGEE. This CDR3 spans 13 amino acids. J gave up 2 bases and V 6 bases, and 3 bases lay outside the gene matches. Full variable domain (missing parts from reference TRBV9 and TRBJ2-3): DSGVTQTPKHLITATGQRVTLRCSPRSGDLSVYWYQQSLDQGLQFLIQYYNGEERAKGNILERFSAQQFPDLHSELNLSSLELGDSALYFCASKTSHTDTQYFGPGTRLTVL.

This clonotype was counted once. CDR3 DNA: TGCAGTGCTCCCCTGGGGACTAGCCTTGCCGATACGCAGTATTTT. This gives the protein CSAPLGTSLADTQYF. The chain links TRBV20-1 to TRBJ2-3, with 9 bases identical to TRBD2. This CDR3 region has 15 residues. Germline assignment: CDR1 DFQATT and CDR2 SNEGSKA (reference sequence). The ends lost 5 bases at V and 6 bases at J; junction bases unmatched: 12.

This chain links TRBV12-3 or TRBV12-4 with TRBJ1-2; perhaps TRBD1 as D (5 bases). V dropped 6 bases and J dropped 0 bases, with 20 bases sitting between them. CDR3 size: 17 residues. In nucleotides, the CDR3 is TGTGCCAGCAGCGAAGGGGACCGAACAATAGCTAACTATGGCTACACCTTC. As protein: CASSEGDRTIANYGYTF.

The chain is built from TRBV29-1 and TRBJ2-6, with 9 bases lining up with TRBD1. From germline, CDR1 is SQVTM and CDR2 ANQGSEA. Trimming at V came to 6 bases and at J to 2 bases, leaving 5 bases not matched to a gene. This CDR3 region has 15 residues. CDR3 amino acids: CSVAQGAAGANVLTF. Here the CDR3 DNA reads TGCAGCGTCGCACAGGGGGCGGCTGGGGCCAACGTCCTGACTTTC.

The V call is TRBV6-5, the J call TRBJ2-5; D is possibly TRBD2 (6 bases). With the DNA end fitting TRBJ2-7 better, the J assignment may be wrong. This CDR3 is built from 14 residues. Germline CDR1 and CDR2: MNHEY and SVGAGI. The CDR3 spells CASSPIAETYEQYF. CDR3 bases: TGTGCCAGCAGTCCCATAGCGGAAACCTACGAGCAGTACTTC.

This clonotype was observed a handful of times. The chain is built from TRBV27 and TRBJ2-3, with 9 bases aligning to TRBD1. The CDR3 is made up of 16 amino acids. V lost 3 bases, J lost 2 bases, and 6 bases stayed unmatched. The germline CDR1 and CDR2 sequences are MNHEY and SMNVEV (reference sequence). The CDR3 DNA sequence: TGTGCCAGCAGTTTTGGGGGGACAGGGAACACAGATACGCAGTATTTT. Translated: CASSFGGTGNTDTQYF.

This chain links TRBV12-3 or TRBV12-4 with TRBJ1-2; D may be TRBD1 (6 bases). V lost 5 bases to trimming and J lost 8 bases, with 24 bases between them. The CDR3 is 16 amino acids. CDR3 coding DNA: TGTGCCAGCAGTCAGGGCGGAACAGGGAAATTAGGGGGCTACACCTTC. Translated, it gives CASSQGGTGKLGGYTF.

This chain links TRBV6-6 with TRBJ1-2; tentative D call: TRBD1 (5 bases). Germline-derived CDR1 and CDR2 are MNHNY and SVGAGI (reference sequence). The CDR3 sequence is 16 residues long. The germline V and J ends were trimmed by 0 bases and 1 base, with 12 bases remaining between them. The chain's CDR3 is CASSYSMGQVNYGYTF. CDR3 sequence (DNA): TGTGCCAGCAGTTACTCCATGGGGCAGGTTAACTATGGCTACACCTTC.

The CDR3 loop is CASSYSGAKDYGYTF. CDR3 DNA: TGTGCCAGCAGTTACTCGGGGGCAAAGGACTATGGCTACACCTTC. V is TRBV6-5 and J is TRBJ1-2, with TRBD1 as a possible D gene (6 bases). CDR3 size: 15 residues. The V end lost 0 bases, the J end lost 3 bases, and 11 bases lay between the germline ends. The germline gives CDR1 MNHEY, CDR2 SVGAGI.

This clonotype was seen a few times. This chain joins TRBV29-1 and TRBJ2-5; no clear D. Germline-derived CDR1 and CDR2 are SQVTM and ANQGSEA. This CDR3 contains 14 residues. Trimming took 2 bases from V and 2 from J, leaving 12 bases between them. CDR3 in DNA: TGCAGCGTTGAACTTCCTTGGTTACAAGAGACCCAGTACTTC. Protein: CSVELPWLQETQYF. The whole variable domain, filled in from reference TRBV29-1 and TRBJ2-5, reads SAVISQKPSRDICQRGTSLTIQCQVDSQVTMMFWYRQQPGQSLTLIATANQGSEATYESGFVIDKFPISRPNLTFSTLTVSNMSPEDSSIYLCSVELPWLQETQYFGPGTRLLVL.

This clonotype was seen repeatedly, ten times or more. The chain links TRBV7-2 to TRBJ2-1; the match to TRBD2 covers 7 bases. The CDR3 runs 14 residues. Germline CDR1 is SGHTA and CDR2 is FQGNSA. With V trimmed by 0 bases and J by 6 bases, 2 bases remained unmatched. The CDR3 sequence is CASSLAGGGNEQFF. In DNA, the CDR3 is TGTGCCAGCAGCTTAGCGGGGGGGGGCAATGAGCAGTTCTTC.

The V call is TRBV25-1, the J call TRBJ2-1; a weak D match, TRBD2 (6 bases). V was clipped by 4 bases and J by 2 bases, with 9 bases between them. The germline gives CDR1 MGHDK, CDR2 SYGVNS. CDR3 size: 14 residues. In DNA form, the CDR3 reads TGTGCCAGCAGTGGTAAGCGGGCCTACAATGAGCAGTTCTTC. Protein sequence: CASSGKRAYNEQFF.

This clonotype was seen at least ten times. This rearrangement joins TRBV28 to TRBJ2-6; 10 nucleotides match TRBD1. V was clipped by 8 bases and J by 0 bases; unmatched bases: 10. CDR1 MDHEN and CDR2 SYDVKM come from the germline V gene. The CDR3 is 18 amino acids. The CDR3 bases are TGTGCCAGCGGGGGACGACAGGGGGCCTTCTCTGGGGCCAACGTCCTGACTTTC. This gives the protein CASGGRQGAFSGANVLTF.

V and J are TRBV10-3 and TRBJ2-5; 10 bases line up with TRBD2. V lost 11 bases, J lost 2 bases, and 5 bases stayed unmatched. CDR3 size: 13 residues. Germline assignment: CDR1 ENHRY and CDR2 SYGVKD. The CDR3 loop reads CAGAGGLQETQYF. The CDR3, as DNA: TGTGCCGGAGCGGGGGGGCTTCAAGAGACCCAGTACTTC.

The V call is TRBV20-1, the J call TRBJ2-5; TRBD1 aligns across 8 bases. This CDR3 spans 13 amino acids. V shed 5 bases, J shed 3 bases, and the junction held 5 bases outside the gene matches. Germline lookup yields CDR1 DFQATT and CDR2 SNEGSKA (reference sequence). The CDR3 sequence is CSAGGTGEETQYF. The DNA for the CDR3 is TGCAGTGCTGGAGGGACAGGCGAAGAGACCCAGTACTTC.

This chain uses TRBV4-2 with TRBJ2-1, with D possibly called TRBD1 or TRBD2 (5 bases each). The end of the DNA fits TRBJ2-7 better, so the J call may be wrong. The CDR3 extends over 15 amino acids. Germline CDR1 reads LGHNA; CDR2 reads YNFKEQ. The DNA for the CDR3 is TGTGCCAGCAGGCCACGGGACCTCTCAGGAGATGAGCAGTACTTC. Translation gives CASRPRDLSGDEQYF.

This clonotype was counted many times. The chain joins TRBV29-1 to TRBJ2-7; TRBD1 matches at 8 bases. This CDR3 spans 14 amino acids. Germline lookup yields CDR1 SQVTM and CDR2 ANQGSEA. V lost 6 bases and J lost 0; bases outside the gene matches: 7. CDR3 sequence: CSVKTGDGSYEQYF. Here the CDR3 DNA reads TGCAGCGTAAAGACAGGGGACGGCTCCTACGAGCAGTACTTC.

The chain carries TRBV4-3 and TRBJ1-6; 10 bases match TRBD1. The CDR3 length is 16 residues. The trim removed 5 bases at V and 8 bases at J, leaving 9 bases unmatched. Germline CDR1 reads LGHNA; CDR2 reads YSLEER. This CDR3 reads CASSERTGGNHSPLHF. CDR3 DNA sequence: TGCGCCAGCAGCGAACGGACAGGGGGGAACCATTCACCCCTCCACTTT.